This TCR beta chain derives from a study of T cell responses to AZD1222 COVID-19 vaccine. Unmatched junction bases numbered 10, after V lost 6 bases and J lost 0 bases. Germline V gene lookup returns CDR1 WNHNN and CDR2 SYGVQD (reference sequence). The CDR3 covers 18 residues. Using immunoSEQ multiplex PCR, the repertoire was profiled, and TCRdb retains in-frame clones only, with some absent. The sample contains some 150,000 clones, about nine tenths of which appear only once. This chain joins TRBV10-1 and TRBJ2-1; TRBD2 matches 11 bases. This sequence was found in an adult in good health. This specimen was peripheral blood, taken on day 0 of AZD1222 vaccination. This CDR3 reads CASRGTSGGTGSYNEQFF. DNA for the CDR3: TGCGCCAGCAGGGGGACTAGCGGCGGTACAGGCTCCTACAATGAGCAGTTCTTC.